Shown below are 19 T cell receptor beta chains from a single sample sequenced in a study of cytomegalovirus exposure and HLA in healthy donors. 13 Jbeta primers and 60 Vbeta primers were used for the PCR. This table comes from immunoSEQ multiplex PCR, and its TCRdb copy is limited to in-frame clones, with some not included. This table holds about 250,000 clones, about 75% found once. The source material was PBMCs. These receptors all stem from a female donor in good health and CMV-seronegative.

The V gene is TRBV14, the J gene TRBJ2-5; D uncertain. The assigned J gene may be wrong: the sequence end matches TRBJ2-7 better. CDR1 is SGHDN, CDR2 FVKESK, per germline. The CDR3 runs to 12 residues. DNA of the CDR3: TGTGCCAGCAGCCAAGTCCCCTACGAGCAGTACTTC. This translates into CASSQVPYEQYF.

This clone was found a few times. V gene TRBV21-1 combines with J gene TRBJ2-7; the table calls TRBD1, which could not be checked here. TRBV21-1 corresponds to a pseudogene. The CDR3 has 20 amino acids. The CDR3 DNA sequence: TGTGCCAGCAGCAAAGCCCCAGGGGTTTTTTTTCGGGACAGCAACTACGAGCAGTACTTC. It codes for CASSKAPGVFFRDSNYEQYF.

V gene TRBV4-1 combines with J gene TRBJ2-1, with D tentatively TRBD1 (6 bases). Germline V CDR1 and CDR2: MGHRA, YSYEKL. Trimming cost V 1 base and J 1 base, with 11 bases left between them. This CDR3 contains 16 residues. The CDR3 DNA reads as TGCGCCAGCAGCCAAGTAGGGACACCTTCCTACAATGAGCAGTTCTTC. Amino acids: CASSQVGTPSYNEQFF.

The chain uses TRBV28 and TRBJ2-5; D perhaps matches TRBD2 (5 bases). The CDR3 totals 14 residues. V was shortened by 3 bases and J by 3 bases, with 11 bases between the two germline ends. Germline CDR1 is MDHEN and CDR2 is SYDVKM. The CDR3 region is CASSFARGKETQYF. DNA of the CDR3: TGTGCCAGCAGTTTTGCCCGGGGAAAAGAGACCCAGTACTTC.

The genes are TRBV28 and TRBJ1-5; 7 bases are a match to TRBD1. This CDR3 is built from 13 residues. Trimming removed 8 bases from V and 3 bases from J; junction bases left unmatched: 4. Germline V gene lookup returns CDR1 MDHEN and CDR2 SYDVKM. The CDR3 spells CASGDSFNQPQHF. The DNA of the CDR3 is TGTGCCAGCGGGGACAGCTTCAATCAGCCCCAGCATTTT.

The chain employs TRBV5-1 and TRBJ2-5; 7 bases are a match to TRBD1. After removal of 3 bases from V and 4 bases from J, the junction contained 6 bases not matched to a gene. This CDR3 contains 14 residues. Germline V gene lookup returns CDR1 SGHRS and CDR2 YFSETQ. The CDR3 here is CASSSLTGRETQYF. As DNA, the CDR3 is TGCGCCAGCAGCTCCCTGACAGGGAGAGAGACCCAGTACTTC. Full variable domain (rest looked up from reference TRBV5-1 and TRBJ2-5): KAGVTQTPRYLIKTRGQQVTLSCSPISGHRSVSWYQQTPGQGLQFLFEYFSETQRNKGNFPGRFSGRQFSNSRSEMNVSTLELGDSALYLCASSSLTGRETQYFGPGTRLLVL.

The table lists this clone with a few counts. The genes are TRBV9 and TRBJ1-5; D remains unclear. CDR1 SGDLS and CDR2 YYNGEE come from the germline V gene. This CDR3 region has 9 residues. V was shortened by 9 bases and J by 5 bases, with 3 bases between the two germline ends. The CDR3 sequence is CATDQPQHF. CDR3 nucleotides: TGTGCCACCGATCAGCCCCAGCATTTT.

This sequence joins TRBV5-4 and TRBJ2-3, with D possibly being TRBD1 (6 bases). Germline V gene lookup returns CDR1 SGHNT and CDR2 YYREEE (reference sequence). V was shortened by 3 bases and J by 4 bases, with 12 bases between the two germline ends. The CDR3 has 14 amino acids. The CDR3: CASSSVGAADTQYF. The CDR3 DNA sequence: TGTGCCAGCAGCTCCGTGGGGGCGGCAGATACGCAGTATTTT.

V usage is TRBV4-1 and J usage is TRBJ2-3; 7 bases are a match to TRBD1. The CDR3 has 15 amino acids. The germline CDR1 and CDR2 sequences are MGHRA and YSYEKL. J gave up 7 bases and V 0 bases, and 7 bases lay outside the gene matches. DNA of the CDR3: TGCGCCAGCAGCCAAGAGTACTCACAGGGGTATACGCAGTATTTT. This encodes CASSQEYSQGYTQYF.

V and J are TRBV4-1 and TRBJ2-7; 11 nucleotides agree with TRBD2. The J segment lost 4 bases and the V segment lost 4 bases, leaving 6 bases of the junction unmatched. This CDR3 region has 15 residues. CDR1 is MGHRA and CDR2 is YSYEKL in the germline V gene. The CDR3 DNA reads TGCGCCAGCAGCCCAGGGACTAGCGGACATTACGAGCAGTACTTC. Amino acid sequence: CASSPGTSGHYEQYF.

V usage is TRBV5-4 and J usage is TRBJ2-1; 15 nucleotides agree with TRBD2. The CDR3 length is 17 residues. The J segment lost 5 bases and the V segment lost 2 bases, leaving 5 bases of the junction unmatched. Germline CDR1 is SGHNT and CDR2 is YYREEE (reference sequence). The CDR3 coding sequence is TGTGCCAGCAGCTTTGGGACTAGCGGGAGGCGTAACAATGAGCAGTTCTTC. Its translation: CASSFGTSGRRNNEQFF.

V usage is TRBV5-1 and J usage is TRBJ2-7; 9 nucleotides line up with TRBD1. V lost 4 bases and J lost 5; bases outside the gene matches: 7. Per germline, CDR1 SGHRS and CDR2 YFSETQ. There are 14 residues in the CDR3. In DNA form, the CDR3 reads TGCGCCAGCAGCGAGGGACAGGGAATGAACGAGCAGTACTTC. The encoded protein is CASSEGQGMNEQYF.

This chain joins TRBV5-6 and TRBJ1-2; 7 bases fit TRBD1. CDR3 size: 15 residues. Germline-derived CDR1 and CDR2 are SGHDT and YYEEEE. Losses at the gene ends were 0 bases for V and 7 bases for J; bases not matched to a gene: 9. The DNA for the CDR3 is TGTGCCAGCAGCTTGGGGAGAGGGGGCGCGGGTGGCTACACCTTC. Protein: CASSLGRGGAGGYTF. Filled out from reference TRBV5-6 and TRBJ1-2, the complete variable domain reads DAGVTQSPTHLIKTRGQQVTLRCSPKSGHDTVSWYQQALGQGPQFIFQYYEEEERQRGNFPDRFSGHQFPNYSSELNVNALLLGDSALYLCASSLGRGGAGGYTFGSGTRLTVV.

The chain links TRBV2 to TRBJ2-2; 10 bases fit TRBD1. The CDR3 covers 19 residues. Germline CDR1 and CDR2: SNHLY and FYNNEI. The ends lost 4 bases at V and 5 bases at J; junction bases unmatched: 16. The CDR3 DNA follows: TGTGCCAGCAGTGTAAGAACGGTGGGACAGGGGATCGGGACCGGGGAGCTGTTTTTT. This codes for CASSVRTVGQGIGTGELFF.

This chain joins TRBV27 and TRBJ2-1; maybe TRBD1 (6 bases). Trimming shortened V by 7 bases and J by 8 bases, and 15 bases separated the two germline ends. Germline assignment: CDR1 MNHEY and CDR2 SMNVEV (reference sequence). This CDR3 contains 13 residues. CDR3 residues: CASTSTPGDEQFF. In DNA, the CDR3 is TGTGCCAGCACCTCAACTCCAGGGGATGAGCAGTTCTTC.

This chain uses TRBV6-6 with TRBJ1-1; the match to TRBD1 covers 8 bases. Germline V lookup: CDR1 MNHNY, CDR2 SVGAGI (reference sequence). The length of the CDR3 is 16 residues. With 5 bases clipped from V and 0 bases from J, the junction kept 8 bases outside the gene matches. The CDR3 DNA follows: TGTGCCAGCAGTCATGGGACAGGCCTTATGAACACTGAAGCTTTCTTT. Its protein product is CASSHGTGLMNTEAFF.

The chain links TRBV9 to TRBJ2-7, with a possible D match to TRBD1 (6 bases). The CDR3 totals 15 residues. Germline lookup yields CDR1 SGDLS and CDR2 YYNGEE. The ends were cut back, 3 bases at V and 5 bases at J, with 18 bases in the middle. The DNA for the CDR3 is TGTGCCAGCAGCGCGGAACAGGGACGGGGCGACGAGCAGTACTTC. Its translation: CASSAEQGRGDEQYF.

V usage is TRBV5-5 and J usage is TRBJ1-1; 7 nucleotides match TRBD1. CDR3 length: 14 residues. The germline CDR1 and CDR2 sequences are SGHKS and YYEKEE (reference sequence). After removal of 5 bases from V and 5 bases from J, the junction contained 9 bases not matched to a gene. Here the CDR3 reads CASSQGGEGTEAFF. The CDR3 bases are TGTGCCAGCAGTCAAGGGGGCGAAGGAACTGAAGCTTTCTTT.

The rearrangement uses TRBV19 and TRBJ2-7, with 7 bases identical to TRBD1. This CDR3 comprises 14 residues. CDR1 is LNHDA, CDR2 SQIVND, per germline (reference sequence). The V and J ends lost 5 bases and 9 bases, in that order; junction bases with no gene match: 13. CDR3 region: CASSPRDRRLGQYF. The DNA for the CDR3 is TGTGCCAGTAGTCCTAGGGACAGACGCCTCGGGCAGTACTTC.